A selection of T cell receptor beta chains follows, all from one sample in a study of CD4 T cells in relation to SARS-CoV-2 and coronaviruses. These receptors have no identified antigens. TCRdb keeps only in-frame clones here, not all; method: immunoSEQ multiplex PCR. The repertoire has 18,000 or so clones, roughly four fifths of them found once; the top ten carry about a fifth. Sequencing was performed on CD4+ T cells from PBMCs, cultured in vitro. Receptors originate from a human donor in good health. The CDR3 runs from the conserved cysteine through the conserved F or W. D genes are given only for firm matches. Size is stated for part of the rows, as once, few or many counts, or as a class when the clone is expanded.

D,size,J,V,CDR3,DNA
NA,NA,TRBJ1-2,TRBV9,CASSPQSGGLTYGYTF,TGTGCCAGCAGCCCCCAAAGTGGCGGGCTCACCTATGGCTACACCTTC
TRBD1,NA,TRBJ1-3,TRBV7-8,CASSFGSGTATGNTIYF,TGTGCCAGCAGCTTTGGATCCGGGACAGCTACTGGAAACACCATATATTTT
TRBD1,NA,TRBJ2-7,TRBV6-2/TRBV6-3,CASSPQFIGRLHRGLEQYF,TGTGCCAGCAGTCCCCAGTTTATCGGAAGACTTCACAGGGGCCTCGAGCAGTACTTC
TRBD2,medium-sized,TRBJ2-7,TRBV7-2,CASSPGTSRLNEQYF,TGTGCCAGCAGCCCAGGGACTAGCCGTTTGAACGAGCAGTACTTC
TRBD1,NA,TRBJ2-7,TRBV6-5,CASSYSYLGQVYEQYF,TGTGCCAGCAGTTACTCGTATCTGGGACAGGTCTACGAGCAGTACTTC
NA,NA,TRBJ1-2,TRBV30,CAWSEKPGDGYTF,TGTGCCTGGAGTGAGAAACCAGGGGATGGCTACACCTTC
TRBD2,NA,TRBJ2-7,TRBV4-1,CASSLTSGGRQGVREQYF,TGCGCCAGCAGCTTGACTAGCGGGGGGCGCCAGGGGGTGAGGGAGCAGTACTTC
NA,NA,TRBJ1-3,TRBV25-1,CASSEGDWVSGNTIYF,TGTGCCAGCAGTGAGGGGGATTGGGTTTCAGGAAACACCATATATTTT
NA,NA,TRBJ2-5,TRBV18,CASSPSGRSQETQYF,TGTGCCAGCTCACCCTCTGGGAGGAGCCAAGAGACCCAGTACTTC
NA,NA,TRBJ2-5,TRBV3-1/TRBV3-2,CASSPQFEETQYF,TGTGCCAGCAGCCCACAGTTTGAAGAGACCCAGTACTTC
NA,NA,TRBJ1-5,TRBV5-1,CARTFDNNQPQHF,TGCGCCAGAACCTTTGATAACAATCAGCCCCAGCATTTT
NA,NA,TRBJ2-4,TRBV10-2,CASDRDGKNIQYF,TGCGCCAGCGACCGGGACGGAAAAAACATTCAGTACTTC
NA,NA,TRBJ2-3,TRBV4-3,CASSQGLGTQYF,TGCGCCAGCAGCCAAGGCCTAGGTACGCAGTATTTT
TRBD1,NA,TRBJ1-2,TRBV15,CATSRETGSGYTF,TGTGCCACCAGCAGAGAGACAGGGAGTGGCTACACCTTC
TRBD1,NA,TRBJ2-4,TRBV28,CASRAPQGAGNIQYF,TGTGCCAGCAGGGCACCACAGGGGGCAGGAAACATTCAGTACTTC
TRBD2,NA,TRBJ2-3,TRBV4-2,CASSPRWITAGGSDTQYF,TGTGCCAGCAGCCCAAGATGGATAACAGCGGGAGGATCAGATACGCAGTATTTT
NA,NA,TRBJ2-7,TRBV4-3,CASSQDVGSLKVF,TGCGCCAGCAGCCAAGACGTTGGGTCGCTCAAGGTCTTC
NA,NA,TRBJ2-5,TRBV5-6,CASSLGMDGLAETQYF,TGTGCCAGCAGTTTGGGTATGGACGGTTTGGCCGAGACCCAGTACTTC
TRBD2,NA,TRBJ2-2,TRBV3-1/TRBV3-2,CAAPSRREGRFGELFF,TGTGCCGCGCCCTCGCGTCGGGAGGGCCGTTTCGGGGAGCTGTTTTTT
NA,NA,TRBJ2-5,TRBV2,CASSVLRGTQETQYF,TGTGCCAGCAGTGTTCTCCGTGGGACACAAGAGACCCAGTACTTC
NA,NA,TRBJ1-2,TRBV7-2,CASGDRRGYTF,TGTGCCAGCGGGGACCGCCGAGGCTACACCTTC
NA,NA,TRBJ1-5,TRBV5-1,CASSVDSNQPQHF,TGCGCCAGCAGCGTTGACAGCAATCAGCCCCAGCATTTT
TRBD1,NA,TRBJ2-7,TRBV3-1/TRBV3-2,CASSQDGPFRQTGMVEQYF,TGTGCCAGCAGCCAAGATGGCCCGTTTCGCCAGACAGGGATGGTCGAGCAGTACTTC
TRBD2,NA,TRBJ2-1,TRBV12-3/TRBV12-4,CASSFRVGGEQFF,TGTGCCAGCAGTTTTAGGGTCGGGGGGGAGCAGTTCTTC
TRBD2,NA,TRBJ2-7,TRBV7-2,CASSERGRDYEQYF,TGTGCCAGCAGCGAGCGGGGACGGGACTACGAGCAGTACTTC
NA,NA,TRBJ1-6,TRBV14,CASSQGGNNSPLHF,TGTGCCAGCAGCCAAGGGGGTAATAATTCACCCCTCCACTTT
NA,NA,TRBJ2-5,TRBV19,CASSIGPGRQETQYF,TGTGCCAGTAGTATTGGTCCAGGGCGTCAAGAGACCCAGTACTTC
NA,NA,TRBJ2-1,TRBV5-1,CASSGIDGDYNEQFF,TGCGCCAGCAGCGGCATAGACGGGGACTACAATGAGCAGTTCTTC
NA,NA,TRBJ2-1,TRBV3-1/TRBV3-2,CASSQERVLDNEQFF,TGTGCCAGCAGCCAAGAGCGGGTACTTGACAATGAGCAGTTCTTC
NA,NA,TRBJ1-5,TRBV19,CASMRQVNQPQHF,TGTGCCAGTATGAGGCAGGTCAATCAGCCCCAGCATTTT
NA,few,TRBJ1-5,TRBV4-3,CASSQEAGQGQPQHF,TGCGCCAGCAGCCAAGAGGCGGGGCAGGGACAGCCCCAGCATTTT
NA,NA,TRBJ2-3,TRBV19,CASSISVEPTDTQYF,TGTGCCAGTAGTATATCGGTCGAACCCACAGATACGCAGTATTTT
NA,NA,TRBJ1-1,TRBV7-9,CASSFDRTEAFF,TGTGCCAGCAGCTTCGACAGAACTGAAGCTTTCTTT
NA,NA,TRBJ1-2,TRBV14,CASSQEAGLGYTF,TGTGCCAGCAGCCAAGAGGCAGGGCTAGGCTACACCTTC
TRBD2,NA,TRBJ2-3,TRBV4-3,CASSQGWTGGRLTTDTQYF,TGCGCCAGCAGCCAAGGTTGGACGGGGGGGCGGTTAACGACAGATACGCAGTATTTT
NA,NA,TRBJ2-3,TRBV29-1,CSAGSQASSTDTQYF,TGCAGCGCGGGTAGCCAGGCGAGTAGCACAGATACGCAGTATTTT